This T cell receptor beta chain was sequenced for a study of technical replicates of blood from a few donors. Libraries were prepared by immunoSEQ multiplex PCR; TCRdb keeps only in-frame clonotypes and omits some of them. The data show about 49,000 clones, around 90% seen once. V was cut by 1 base and J by 2 bases, with 24 bases left in between. Germline V gene data show CDR1 as ENHRY and CDR2 as SYGVKD. The CDR3 sequence is 20 residues long. This clone was seen a few times. The chain is built from TRBV10-3 and TRBJ1-5; D is possibly TRBD1 (6 bases). The TCR was taken from a human donor in good health. Some clones in this sample may be carry-over from other donors' samples. The sample consisted of PBMCs. The DNA of the CDR3 is TGTGCCATCAGTGAGTGGAAGATCGCCTACAGGGAGTCGGGCAATCAGCCCCAGCATTTT. This gives the protein CAISEWKIAYRESGNQPQHF.